This TCR beta chain emerged from a study of identical twins. Overall study results and limits: Twins showed weaker excess sharing in their beta out-of-frame sequences.

This clonotype was detected many times. The antigen remains unidentified. TCRdb passed the 5' RACE reads through MiXCR, listing each CDR3 protein once. There are about 220,000 distinct CDR3 sequences in the sample; approximately 8.3% occur only once, and about 1.8% lies in the top ten. V was shortened by 2 bases and J by 0 bases, with 9 bases between the two germline ends. Germline CDR1 and CDR2: SGHTA and FQGNSA. The CDR3 is 15 residues long. The same specimen was also included in a second study, on yellow fever vaccine responses in identical twins.

The specimen was memory (CD45RO+) T cells sorted from blood. The V and J genes are TRBV7-2 and TRBJ2-3; unclear D gene. The sequence was obtained from a woman aged 18-29 years in good health. The CDR3 DNA follows: TGTGCCAGCAGCTTAATCGCAGCCAGCACAGATACGCAGTATTTT. Translating it yields CASSLIAASTDTQYF.